Listed here is a single TCR beta chain. As originally analysed: Estimated nucleated cell counts came from reference gene primer amplification. The assay was immunoSEQ multiplex PCR, and TCRdb's table has in-frame clones only and misses some. V, J and clone size derive from that table, while D and trimming were established from the DNA sequence. This sample has fewer than 250,000 clones, with about 82% found just once. The sample is drawn from a study of blood T cell repertoires in COVID-19. The V gene's germline CDR1 is MNHEY and CDR2 SVGAGI. The V end was cut by 7 bases, the J end by 3 bases, with 15 bases between. This CDR3 has 14 residues.

What was sequenced was peripheral blood. J is TRBJ1-2 and V is TRBV6-5; tentatively, D is TRBD1 (6 bases). The receptor comes from a woman of 80 years or more with COVID-19, enrolled during active disease. The CDR3 loop is CASTKGDTDYGYTF. CDR3 coding DNA: TGTGCCAGCACGAAGGGGGACACGGACTATGGCTACACCTTC.